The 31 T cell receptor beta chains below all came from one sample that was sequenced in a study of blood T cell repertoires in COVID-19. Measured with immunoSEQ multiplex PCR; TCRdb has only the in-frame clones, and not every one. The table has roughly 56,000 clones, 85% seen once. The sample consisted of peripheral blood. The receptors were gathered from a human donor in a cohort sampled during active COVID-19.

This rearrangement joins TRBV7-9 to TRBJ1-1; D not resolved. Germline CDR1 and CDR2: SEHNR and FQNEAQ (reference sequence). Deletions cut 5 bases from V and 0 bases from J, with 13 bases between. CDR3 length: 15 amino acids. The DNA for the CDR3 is TGTGCCAGCAGCGCCCAAATCTCGGTGAACACTGAAGCTTTCTTT. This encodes CASSAQISVNTEAFF.

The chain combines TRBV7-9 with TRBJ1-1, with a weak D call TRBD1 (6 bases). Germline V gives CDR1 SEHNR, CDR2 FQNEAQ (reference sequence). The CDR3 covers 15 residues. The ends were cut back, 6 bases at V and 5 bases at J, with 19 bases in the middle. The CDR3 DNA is TGTGCCAGCAGATTCCGGGACACGGTAGGGACTGAAGCTTTCTTT. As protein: CASRFRDTVGTEAFF.

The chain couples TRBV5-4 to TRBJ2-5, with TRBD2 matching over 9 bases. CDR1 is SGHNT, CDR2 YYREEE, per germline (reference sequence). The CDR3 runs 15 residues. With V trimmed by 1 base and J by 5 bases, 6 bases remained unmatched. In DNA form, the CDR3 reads TGTGCCAGCAGCTTGTCGAGCGGGAGGATGGAGACCCAGTACTTC. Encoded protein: CASSLSSGRMETQYF.

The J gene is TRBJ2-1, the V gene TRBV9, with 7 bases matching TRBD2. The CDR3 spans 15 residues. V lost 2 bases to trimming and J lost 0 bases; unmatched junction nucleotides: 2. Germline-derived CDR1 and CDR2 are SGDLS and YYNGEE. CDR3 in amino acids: CASSVGEGSYNEQFF. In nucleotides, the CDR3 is TGTGCCAGCAGCGTTGGGGAGGGCTCCTACAATGAGCAGTTCTTC.

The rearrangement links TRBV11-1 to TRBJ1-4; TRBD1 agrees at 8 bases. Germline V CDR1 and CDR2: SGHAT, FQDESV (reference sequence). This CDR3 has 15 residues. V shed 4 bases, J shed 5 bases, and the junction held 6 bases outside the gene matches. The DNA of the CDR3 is TGTGCCAGCAGCTCACGCAGGGGGCGGAATGAAAAACTGTTTTTT. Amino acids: CASSSRRGRNEKLFF.

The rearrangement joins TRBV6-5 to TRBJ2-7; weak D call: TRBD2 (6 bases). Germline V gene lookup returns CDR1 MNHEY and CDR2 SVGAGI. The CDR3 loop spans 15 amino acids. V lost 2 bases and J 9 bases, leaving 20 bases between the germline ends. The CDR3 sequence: CASSYDRDSVLRQYF. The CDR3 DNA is TGTGCCAGCAGTTACGACCGGGACTCCGTCCTTAGGCAGTACTTC.

CDR3 in amino acids: CASSIDGTGYGYTF. CDR3 nucleotide sequence: TGTGCCAGTAGTATAGACGGGACAGGCTATGGCTACACCTTC. The V gene is TRBV19, the J gene TRBJ1-2; 8 bases are a match to TRBD1. Germline V gene sequence: CDR1 LNHDA, CDR2 SQIVND (reference sequence). This CDR3 is 14 amino acids long. The trim removed 0 bases at V and 4 bases at J, leaving 1 base unmatched.

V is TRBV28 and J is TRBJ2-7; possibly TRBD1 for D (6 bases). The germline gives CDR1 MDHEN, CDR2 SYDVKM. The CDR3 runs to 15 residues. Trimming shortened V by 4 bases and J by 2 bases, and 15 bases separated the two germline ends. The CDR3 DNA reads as TGTGCCAGCAGTTGGAACCGGGACATGACCTACGAGCAGTACTTC. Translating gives CASSWNRDMTYEQYF.

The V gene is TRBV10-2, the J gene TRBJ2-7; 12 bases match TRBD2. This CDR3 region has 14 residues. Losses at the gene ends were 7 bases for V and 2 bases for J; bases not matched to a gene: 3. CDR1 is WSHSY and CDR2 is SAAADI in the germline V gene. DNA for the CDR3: TGCGCCAGCACTTCTAGCGGGAGGGCCTACGAGCAGTACTTC. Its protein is CASTSSGRAYEQYF.

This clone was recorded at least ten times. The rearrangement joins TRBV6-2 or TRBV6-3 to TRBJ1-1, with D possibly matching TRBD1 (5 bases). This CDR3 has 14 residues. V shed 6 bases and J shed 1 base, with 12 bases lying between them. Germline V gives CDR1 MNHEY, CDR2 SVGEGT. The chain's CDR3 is CASSLVTGNTEAFF. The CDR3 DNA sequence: TGTGCCAGCAGCCTGGTCACAGGGAACACTGAAGCTTTCTTT.

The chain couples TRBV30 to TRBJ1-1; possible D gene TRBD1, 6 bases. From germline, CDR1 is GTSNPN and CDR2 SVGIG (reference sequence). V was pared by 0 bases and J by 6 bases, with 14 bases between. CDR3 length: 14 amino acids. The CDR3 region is CAWSVGGASAEAFF. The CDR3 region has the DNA TGTGCCTGGAGTGTGGGGGGGGCTAGTGCTGAAGCTTTCTTT. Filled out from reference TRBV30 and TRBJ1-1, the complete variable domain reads SQTIHQWPATLVQPVGSPLSLECTVEGTSNPNLYWYRQAAGRGLQLLFYSVGIGQISSEVPQNLSASRPQDRQFILSSKKLLLSDSGFYLCAWSVGGASAEAFFGQGTRLTVV.

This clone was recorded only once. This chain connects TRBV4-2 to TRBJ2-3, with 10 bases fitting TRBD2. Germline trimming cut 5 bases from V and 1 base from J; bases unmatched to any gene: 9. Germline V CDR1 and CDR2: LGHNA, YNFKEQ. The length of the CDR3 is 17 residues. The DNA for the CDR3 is TGTGCCAGCAGCAGGGATAGCGGGAGGCCTGGCACAGATACGCAGTATTTT. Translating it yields CASSRDSGRPGTDTQYF.

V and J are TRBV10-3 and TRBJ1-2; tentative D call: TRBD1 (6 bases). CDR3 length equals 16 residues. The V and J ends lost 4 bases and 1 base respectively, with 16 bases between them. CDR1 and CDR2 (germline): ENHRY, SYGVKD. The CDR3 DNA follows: TGTGCCATCAGTGGGGCCGGGACATCAAATAACTATGGCTACACCTTC. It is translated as CAISGAGTSNNYGYTF.

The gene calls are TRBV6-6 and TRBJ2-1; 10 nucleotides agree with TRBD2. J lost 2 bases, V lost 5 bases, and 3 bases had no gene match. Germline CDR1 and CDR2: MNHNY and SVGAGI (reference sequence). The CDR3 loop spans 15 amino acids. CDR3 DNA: TGTGCCAGCAGTCTTACTAGCGGGGCCTACAATGAGCAGTTCTTC. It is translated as CASSLTSGAYNEQFF.

The CDR3 here is CASSSRRVTSGNTIYF. In nucleotides, the CDR3 is TGTGCCAGCAGCAGTCGGCGGGTGACCTCTGGAAACACCATATATTTT. The J gene is TRBJ1-3, the V gene TRBV7-8; D uncertain. This CDR3 is 16 amino acids long. V dropped 5 bases and J dropped 0 bases, with 14 bases sitting between them. Germline V gene data show CDR1 as SGHVS and CDR2 as FQNEAQ.

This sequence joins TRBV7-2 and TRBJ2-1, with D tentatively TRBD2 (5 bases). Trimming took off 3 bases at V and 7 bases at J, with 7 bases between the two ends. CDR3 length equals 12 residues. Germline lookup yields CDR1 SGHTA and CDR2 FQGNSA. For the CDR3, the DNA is TGTGCCAGCAGCTTTCCGGGGAATGAGCAGTTCTTC. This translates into CASSFPGNEQFF.

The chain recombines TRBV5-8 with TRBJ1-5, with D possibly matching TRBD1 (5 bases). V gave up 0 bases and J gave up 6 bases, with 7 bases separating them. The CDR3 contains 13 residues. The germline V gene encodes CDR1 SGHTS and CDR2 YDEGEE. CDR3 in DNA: TGTGCCAGCAGCTTGGGGGGGGGTCAGCCCCAGCATTTT. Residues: CASSLGGGQPQHF.

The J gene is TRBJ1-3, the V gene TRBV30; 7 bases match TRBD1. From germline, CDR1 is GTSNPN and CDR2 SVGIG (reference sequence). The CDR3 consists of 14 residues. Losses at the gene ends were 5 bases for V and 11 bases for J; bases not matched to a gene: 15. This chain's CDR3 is CAWQLSPGRGPIYF. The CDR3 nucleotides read TGTGCCTGGCAGCTATCCCCGGGAAGGGGGCCCATATATTTT. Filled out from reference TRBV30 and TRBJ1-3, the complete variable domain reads SQTIHQWPATLVQPVGSPLSLECTVEGTSNPNLYWYRQAAGRGLQLLFYSVGIGQISSEVPQNLSASRPQDRQFILSSKKLLLSDSGFYLCAWQLSPGRGPIYFGEGSWLTVV.

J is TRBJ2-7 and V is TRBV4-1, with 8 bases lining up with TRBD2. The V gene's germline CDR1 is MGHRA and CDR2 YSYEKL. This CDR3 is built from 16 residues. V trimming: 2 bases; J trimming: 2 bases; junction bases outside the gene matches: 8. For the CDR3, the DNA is TGCGCCAGCAGCCAATTTACTAGCGGCCTTGCCTACGAGCAGTACTTC. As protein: CASSQFTSGLAYEQYF.

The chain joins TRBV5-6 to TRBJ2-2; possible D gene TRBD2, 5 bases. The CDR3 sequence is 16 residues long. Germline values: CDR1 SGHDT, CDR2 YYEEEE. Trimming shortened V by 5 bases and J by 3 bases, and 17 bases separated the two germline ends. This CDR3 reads CASREVRGPHTGELFF. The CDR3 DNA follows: TGTGCCAGCAGGGAGGTGAGAGGGCCCCACACCGGGGAGCTGTTTTTT. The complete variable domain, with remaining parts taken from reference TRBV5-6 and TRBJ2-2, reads DAGVTQSPTHLIKTRGQQVTLRCSPKSGHDTVSWYQQALGQGPQFIFQYYEEEERQRGNFPDRFSGHQFPNYSSELNVNALLLGDSALYLCASREVRGPHTGELFFGEGSRLTVL.

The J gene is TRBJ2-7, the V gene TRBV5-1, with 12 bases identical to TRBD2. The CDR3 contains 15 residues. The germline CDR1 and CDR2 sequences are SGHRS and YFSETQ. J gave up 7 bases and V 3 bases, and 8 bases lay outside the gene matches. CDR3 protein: CASSSSSGRAGEQYF. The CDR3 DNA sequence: TGCGCCAGCAGCTCGTCTAGCGGGAGGGCGGGAGAGCAGTACTTC.

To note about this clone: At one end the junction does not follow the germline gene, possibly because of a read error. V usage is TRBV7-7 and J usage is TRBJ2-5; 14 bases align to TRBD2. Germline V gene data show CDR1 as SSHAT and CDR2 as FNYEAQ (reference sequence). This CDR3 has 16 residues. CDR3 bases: TGTGCTAGCAGCCCGGGACTAGCGGGGGCTGAGGAGACCCAGTACTTC. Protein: CASSPGLAGAEETQYF.

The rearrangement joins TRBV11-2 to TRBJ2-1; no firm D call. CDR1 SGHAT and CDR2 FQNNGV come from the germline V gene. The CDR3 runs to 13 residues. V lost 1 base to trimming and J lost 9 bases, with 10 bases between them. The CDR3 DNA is TGTGCCAGCAGCTTAGGGGCGAGAAGTGAGCAGTTCTTC. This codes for CASSLGARSEQFF. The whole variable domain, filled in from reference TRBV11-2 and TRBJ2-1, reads EAGVAQSPRYKIIEKRQSVAFWCNPISGHATLYWYQQILGQGPKLLIQFQNNGVVDDSQLPKDRFSAERLKGVDSTLKIQPAKLEDSAVYLCASSLGARSEQFFGPGTRLTVL.

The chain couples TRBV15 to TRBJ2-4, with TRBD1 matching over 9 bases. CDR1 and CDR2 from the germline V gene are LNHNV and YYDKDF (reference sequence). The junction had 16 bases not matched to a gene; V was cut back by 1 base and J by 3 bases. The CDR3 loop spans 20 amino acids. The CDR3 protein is CATSRAPQGPNRGRKNIQYF. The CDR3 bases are TGTGCCACCAGCAGAGCCCCCCAGGGTCCAAACAGGGGGCGCAAAAACATTCAGTACTTC.

CDR3 amino acids: CASSPASGRTRYEQFF. As DNA, the CDR3 is TGTGCCAGCTCACCTGCTAGCGGGAGGACCAGATATGAGCAGTTCTTC. The genes are TRBV18 and TRBJ2-1; TRBD2 aligns across 11 bases. The germline CDR1 and CDR2 sequences are KGHSH and LQKENI. The CDR3 runs to 16 residues. V lost 3 bases and J lost 8; bases outside the gene matches: 9.

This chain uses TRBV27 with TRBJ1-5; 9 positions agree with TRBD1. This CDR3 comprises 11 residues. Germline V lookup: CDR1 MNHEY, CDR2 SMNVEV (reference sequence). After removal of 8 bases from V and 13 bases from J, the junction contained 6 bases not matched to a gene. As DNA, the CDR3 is TGTGCCAGCGGCCGGGACAGGGAGCAGCATTTT. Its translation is CASGRDREQHF.

As DNA, the CDR3 is TGTGCCAGCTCACCAGTAGGGAGCGGGGAGCTGTTTTTT. Translation gives CASSPVGSGELFF. The rearrangement uses TRBV18 and TRBJ2-2, with D possibly matching TRBD2 (5 bases). The CDR3 contains 13 residues. Germline CDR1 reads KGHSH; CDR2 reads LQKENI. V lost 2 bases and J 7 bases, leaving 8 bases between the germline ends.

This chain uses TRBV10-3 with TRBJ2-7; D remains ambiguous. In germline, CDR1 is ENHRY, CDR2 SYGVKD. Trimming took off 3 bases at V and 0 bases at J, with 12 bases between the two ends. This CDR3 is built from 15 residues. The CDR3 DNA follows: TGTGCCATCAGTGATCAGGTATTAACCTCCTACGAGCAGTACTTC. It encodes CAISDQVLTSYEQYF.

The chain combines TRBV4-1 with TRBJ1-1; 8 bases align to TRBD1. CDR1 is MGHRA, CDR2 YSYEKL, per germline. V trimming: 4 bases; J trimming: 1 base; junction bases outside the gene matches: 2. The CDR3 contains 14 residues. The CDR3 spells CASSPGQGNTEAFF. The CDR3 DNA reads TGCGCCAGCAGCCCCGGACAGGGGAACACTGAAGCTTTCTTT.

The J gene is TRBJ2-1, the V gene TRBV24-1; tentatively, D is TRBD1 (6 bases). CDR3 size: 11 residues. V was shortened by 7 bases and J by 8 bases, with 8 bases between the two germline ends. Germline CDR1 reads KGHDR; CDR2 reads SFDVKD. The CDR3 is CATRQGDEQFF. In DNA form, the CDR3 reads TGTGCCACCAGACAGGGAGATGAGCAGTTCTTC.

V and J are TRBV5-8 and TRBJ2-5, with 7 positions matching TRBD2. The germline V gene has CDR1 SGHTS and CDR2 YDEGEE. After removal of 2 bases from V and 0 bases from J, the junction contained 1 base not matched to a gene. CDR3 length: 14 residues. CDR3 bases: TGTGCCAGCAGCTTCGGGGGGTACCAAGAGACCCAGTACTTC. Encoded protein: CASSFGGYQETQYF.